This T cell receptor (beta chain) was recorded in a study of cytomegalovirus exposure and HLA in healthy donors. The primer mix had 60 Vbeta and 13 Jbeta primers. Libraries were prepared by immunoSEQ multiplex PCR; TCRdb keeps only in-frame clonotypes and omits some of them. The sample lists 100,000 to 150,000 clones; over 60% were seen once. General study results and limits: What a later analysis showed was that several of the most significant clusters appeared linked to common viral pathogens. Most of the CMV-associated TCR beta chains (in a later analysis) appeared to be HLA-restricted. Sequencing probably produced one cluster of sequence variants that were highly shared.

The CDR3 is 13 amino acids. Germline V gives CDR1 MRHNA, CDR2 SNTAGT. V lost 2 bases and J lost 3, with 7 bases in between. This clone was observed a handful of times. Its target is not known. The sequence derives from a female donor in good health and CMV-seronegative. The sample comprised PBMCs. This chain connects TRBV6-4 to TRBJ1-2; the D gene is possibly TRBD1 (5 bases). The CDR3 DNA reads TGTGCCAGCAGTGACAGGGACTACTATGGCTACACCTTC. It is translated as CASSDRDYYGYTF.